Listed here is a single T cell receptor beta chain. There are a few counts of this clonotype. Its antigen is still unknown. A read error may explain this, as a much larger clone is one base away. TCR alpha and beta CDR3 regions were amplified with the iRepertoire nested amplicon-rescue multiplex PCR (arm-PCR) platform from RNA. One-step reverse transcription and amplification used roughly 90-400 ng of tissue mRNA or PBMC total RNA as input. Following bead purification, Illumina adapters were added through a secondary multiplex PCR, and the libraries were then gel-purified between 200 and 400 bp. Demultiplexing relied on internal 6-nucleotide barcodes carried by the libraries. Sequencing of libraries was performed on an Illumina MiSeq with 2x220 or 2x250 nucleotide paired-end reads. Per the original workflow: FLASH 1.2.11 was used to merge paired reads, and BWA-MEM then aligned the reads to the GRCh37 human genome before TRA and TRB reads were extracted. For V and J assignment, an IMGT-derived reference of cassette sequences and CDR3 motifs that included pseudogenes was used. Reads were translated in three frames, and productive CDR3s were defined by a C…FGXG motif without stop codons. Unique combinations of V-J cassette pair and CDR3 amino acid sequence were defined as clonotypes. Filtering of reads was based on Hamming distance, with the threshold set by the sequence error rate of each sample in mapped regions. TCRdb applied fastp at Q25 and MiXCR to the public reads, then kept only in-frame beta chains. For every CDR3 protein sequence, its rows merge into one entry that carries the most common genes and DNA. The V and J calls follow TCRdb's processing rather than the paper's. The sample table records some 130,000 distinct CDR3 sequences; around 23% of these occur just once. Of the sample, about a quarter is held by the ten largest clones.

The data were taken from a study of glioma-infiltrating T cells (TCRdb year 2016). In the study overall: Glioma tissue, non-neoplastic brain tissue and matched peripheral blood mononuclear cells were used as sources from which TCR alpha- and beta-chain repertoires were sequenced. The paired cohort was made up of three low-grade glioma patients, about 8 primary glioblastoma patients and three non-glioma patients who contributed non-neoplastic brain tissue. To measure divergence between tissue and blood T-cell populations, each tissue-infiltrating repertoire was compared with the peripheral blood repertoire of the same patient.

Beyond this particular receptor, the publication reports: VJ-independent divergence between tissue and blood was lower than expected in non-neoplastic patients but higher than expected in all gliomas, particularly low-grade gliomas. Group comparisons were based on small numbers of patients: three non-neoplastic, three low-grade glioma and 7 to 9 glioblastoma patients. Tissue and blood shared very few CDR3 sequences, a result attributed to high CDR3 diversity and limited sampling.

V was cut back by 0 bases and J by 5 bases, leaving a gap of 12 bases between them. The CDR3 measures 15 amino acids from cysteine to phenylalanine. CDR3 DNA only is kept here, 45 bases in frame from base 1. The germline V gene (reference sequence) specifies MNHEY as CDR1 and SMNVEV as CDR2. The V and J segments used are TRBV27 and TRBJ2-3, with the D call perhaps TRBD1 or TRBD2, each one matching 6 bases. This TCR was recovered from a human donor with low-grade glioma or glioblastoma, undergoing nonglioma brain surgery, or in good health (not recorded which). Sample: glioma tissue, nonneoplastic brain tissue, or PBMCs (not recorded which). CDR3 protein: CASSLSWRGQDTQYF. The nucleotide sequence reads as follows: TGTGCCAGCAGTTTATCGTGGAGGGGACAAGATACGCAGTATTTT.